The 16 T cell receptor beta chains listed next were all sequenced from one sample in a study of OX40 agonist ivuxolimab in advanced cancers. Sequencing used immunoSEQ multiplex PCR; TCRdb keeps in-frame clones, though not all of them. The data show about 32,000 clones, roughly nine tenths seen once. The material was CD4+ or CD8+ T cells sorted from blood, obtained in a trial of the OX40 agonist ivuxolimab. These receptors originate from an adult with an advanced solid tumor such as melanoma, head and neck, liver or kidney cancer.

This chain links TRBV5-6 with TRBJ1-1, with TRBD1 identical over 7 bases. CDR3 length: 15 residues. The junction had 3 bases not matched to a gene; V was cut back by 0 bases and J by 1 base. CDR1 and CDR2 (germline): SGHDT, YYEEEE. The CDR3 DNA reads as TGTGCCAGCAGCTTGGTAGGACAGGAGAACACTGAAGCTTTCTTT. This encodes CASSLVGQENTEAFF.

This clone has just a few counts. The J gene is TRBJ1-2, the V gene TRBV4-1; the D gene is possibly TRBD1 (6 bases). The germline V gene encodes CDR1 MGHRA and CDR2 YSYEKL. The CDR3 has 15 amino acids. The V end was cut by 4 bases, the J end by 0 bases, with 12 bases between. This CDR3 is CASSRGTPANYGYTF. For the CDR3, the DNA is TGCGCCAGCAGCCGAGGGACACCTGCTAACTATGGCTACACCTTC.

This chain connects TRBV5-1 to TRBJ2-7, with D perhaps TRBD2 (5 bases). The CDR3 covers 17 residues. Looked up from germline, CDR1 is SGHRS and CDR2 is YFSETQ. Trimming pared 4 bases from V and 4 bases from J, leaving 24 bases between. The CDR3 DNA is TGCGCCAGCAGCCTCCTCCCACCTTGGAGCGGAACTTACGAGCAGTACTTC. As protein: CASSLLPPWSGTYEQYF.

The chain has TRBV7-9 and TRBJ1-3; D perhaps matches TRBD1 (6 bases). Deletions cut 5 bases from V and 0 bases from J, with 17 bases between. The germline V gene has CDR1 SEHNR and CDR2 FQNEAQ (reference sequence). The CDR3 covers 17 residues. In DNA, the CDR3 is TGTGCCAGCAGCCCCAGGGACATTCTTAGCTCTGGAAACACCATATATTTT. Its protein product is CASSPRDILSSGNTIYF. Filled out from reference TRBV7-9 and TRBJ1-3, the complete variable domain reads DTGVSQNPRHKITKRGQNVTFRCDPISEHNRLYWYRQTLGQGPEFLTYFQNEAQLEKSRLLSDRFSAERPKGSFSTLEIQRTEQGDSAMYLCASSPRDILSSGNTIYFGEGSWLTVV.

The chain couples TRBV6-5 to TRBJ2-3, with TRBD2 matching 7 bases. After removal of 5 bases from V and 2 bases from J, the junction contained 4 bases not matched to a gene. The CDR3 covers 14 residues. The germline V gene has CDR1 MNHEY and CDR2 SVGAGI. The CDR3 region is CASSPGTNTDTQYF. The CDR3 coding sequence is TGTGCCAGCAGTCCCGGGACTAACACAGATACGCAGTATTTT.

In DNA form, the CDR3 reads TGTGCCAGCAGCCAAGGGTACGGAAACGAAAAACTGTTTTTT. Its translation: CASSQGYGNEKLFF. V usage is TRBV6-1 and J usage is TRBJ1-4; D is unresolved. Germline V gives CDR1 MNHNS, CDR2 SASEGT. V lost 6 bases to trimming and J lost 8 bases, with 16 bases between them. CDR3 length equals 14 residues.

This clone has just one count. This chain uses TRBV6-5 with TRBJ1-1; D perhaps matches TRBD1 (5 bases). This CDR3 is 11 amino acids long. Trimming took 2 bases from V and 9 from J, leaving 7 bases between them. Germline V gene lookup returns CDR1 MNHEY and CDR2 SVGAGI. The CDR3 DNA follows: TGTGCCAGCAGTTACGGGGCCAAAGCTTTCTTT. This codes for CASSYGAKAFF.

V and J are TRBV28 and TRBJ2-7; tentatively, D is TRBD1 or TRBD2 (7 bases each). The length of the CDR3 is 14 residues. V lost 5 bases and J 6 bases, leaving 17 bases between the germline ends. The germline V gene encodes CDR1 MDHEN and CDR2 SYDVKM. CDR3 sequence: CASSPQGEGPEQYF. The CDR3 DNA sequence: TGTGCCAGCAGTCCCCAGGGGGAGGGCCCCGAGCAGTACTTC.

The chain couples TRBV28 to TRBJ2-7, with 7 nucleotides matching TRBD1. CDR3 length: 17 amino acids. V lost 8 bases and J lost 3; bases outside the gene matches: 19. Germline CDR1 is MDHEN and CDR2 is SYDVKM. The CDR3 region has the DNA TGTGCCAGCCGACTCCTGGGGGTAGGGACAGACCACTACGAGCAGTACTTC. Protein product: CASRLLGVGTDHYEQYF.

This clone occurred once. The genes are TRBV6-4 and TRBJ2-3, with 13 bases identical to TRBD2. This CDR3 region has 15 residues. Germline V gene data show CDR1 as MRHNA and CDR2 as SNTAGT. After removal of 3 bases from V and 5 bases from J, the junction contained 2 bases not matched to a gene. The CDR3 region has the DNA TGTGCCAGCAGTGAACTAGCGGGGGGGCGAGATACGCAGTATTTT. Residues: CASSELAGGRDTQYF.

V and J are TRBV9 and TRBJ2-1; D tentatively fits TRBD1 or TRBD2 (5 bases each). Germline V gene sequence: CDR1 SGDLS, CDR2 YYNGEE. V was shortened by 0 bases and J by 9 bases, with 13 bases between the two germline ends. CDR3 length: 14 residues. Here the CDR3 DNA reads TGTGCCAGCAGCGTAGGCGTAGGGGACGGTGAGCAGTTCTTC. Translated: CASSVGVGDGEQFF.

The genes are TRBV6-6 and TRBJ1-6; D is unclear. Germline V CDR1 and CDR2: MNHNY, SVGAGI (reference sequence). Trimming cost V 10 bases and J 1 base, with 8 bases left between them. The CDR3 is 13 residues long. In DNA form, the CDR3 reads TGTGCCATTCGTATGTCCTATAATTCACCCCTCCACTTT. Its translation is CAIRMSYNSPLHF.

V usage is TRBV4-1 and J usage is TRBJ2-7; D is ambiguous. Trimming stripped 4 bases from V and 0 bases from J, with 10 bases between. This CDR3 is 14 amino acids long. Per the germline V gene, CDR1 is MGHRA and CDR2 is YSYEKL. The CDR3 region has the DNA TGCGCCAGCAGCCCCGGACGGAGCTCCTACGAGCAGTACTTC. Encoded protein: CASSPGRSSYEQYF.

In its sample, this clone is medium-sized. The CDR3 nucleotides read TGTGCCAGCAGTGATGGGGCAGTCTCTCCGGGCACCATATATTTT. Protein: CASSDGAVSPGTIYF. This chain joins TRBV2 and TRBJ1-3, with D perhaps matching TRBD1 (5 bases). CDR1 is SNHLY, CDR2 FYNNEI, per germline. The CDR3 has 15 residues. V lost 3 bases and J 9 bases, leaving 18 bases between the germline ends.

This chain joins TRBV6-1 and TRBJ2-3; tentative D call: TRBD2 (6 bases). This CDR3 has 13 amino acids. From germline, CDR1 is MNHNS and CDR2 SASEGT. Here the CDR3 reads CVSTRGATDTQYF. CDR3 bases: TGTGTCTCGACTAGAGGGGCGACAGATACGCAGTATTTT.

The rearrangement joins TRBV7-2 to TRBJ2-3; D possibly corresponds to TRBD2 (5 bases). Germline V gene lookup returns CDR1 SGHTA and CDR2 FQGNSA. Trimming removed 1 base from V and 1 base from J, with 18 bases in between. The CDR3 length is 18 residues. The CDR3 sequence is CASSLEELGRAGTDTQYF. In DNA, the CDR3 is TGTGCCAGCAGCTTAGAAGAGCTAGGGCGGGCGGGCACAGATACGCAGTATTTT.